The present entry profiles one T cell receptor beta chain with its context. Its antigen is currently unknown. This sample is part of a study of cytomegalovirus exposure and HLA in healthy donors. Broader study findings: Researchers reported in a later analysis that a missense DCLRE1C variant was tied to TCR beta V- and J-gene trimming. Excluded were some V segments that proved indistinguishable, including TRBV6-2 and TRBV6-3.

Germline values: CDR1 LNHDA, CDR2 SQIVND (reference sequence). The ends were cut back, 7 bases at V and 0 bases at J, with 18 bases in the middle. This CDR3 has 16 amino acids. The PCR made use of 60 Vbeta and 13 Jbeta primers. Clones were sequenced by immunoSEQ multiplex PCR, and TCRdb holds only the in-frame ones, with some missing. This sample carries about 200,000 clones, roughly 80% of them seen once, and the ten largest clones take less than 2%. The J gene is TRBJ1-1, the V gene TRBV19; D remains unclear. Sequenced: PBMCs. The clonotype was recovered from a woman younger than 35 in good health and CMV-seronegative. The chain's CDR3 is CASTPSRLTMNTEAFF. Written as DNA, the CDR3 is TGTGCCAGTACCCCCTCGAGACTGACCATGAACACTGAAGCTTTCTTT. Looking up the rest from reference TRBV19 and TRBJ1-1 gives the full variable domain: DGGITQSPKYLFRKEGQNVTLSCEQNLNHDAMYWYRQDPGQGLRLIYYSQIVNDFQKGDIAEGYSVSREKKESFPLTVTSAQKNPTAFYLCASTPSRLTMNTEAFFGQGTRLTVV.